The subject of this entry is one TCR beta chain. This clonotype occurred many times. The antigen it recognizes is unknown. No qualities accompany the bases; no much larger clone lies one base away. Donors were about 36 systemically healthy Caucasian individuals from Russia aged roughly 6 to 90 years. Each donor gave 8 to 10 milliliters of peripheral blood, drawn into EDTA-treated Vacutainer tubes. Ficoll-Paque density-gradient centrifugation was used to isolate PBMCs, with at least 7 million per sample. Trizol reagent was used to extract total RNA from PBMCs, with at least 6 micrograms per sample. The percentages of naive CD45RAhigh/CD27high T cells were determined by flow cytometry on a PBMC aliquot from every donor. Library preparation employed 5' RACE. Sequencing relied on an Illumina HiSeq 2500. The second PCR ran for roughly 6 to 11 cycles and used a J-beta primer mix along with a sample-barcoded 5' primer. A unique molecular identifier was introduced onto each TCR beta cDNA molecule by a template-switch 5' adaptor carrying 12 random nucleotides. At least 2.5 million CDR3-containing paired-end reads were obtained from each sample. First-strand cDNA was synthesized from all RNA with the Mint cDNA synthesis kit, primed by a TRBC-specific oligonucleotide. After uracil-DNA glycosylase treatment, a first 18-cycle PCR used universal primers M1SS and BC2_uni_R on all cDNA. In the authors' own workflow: For normalization, 1 million high-quality reads were randomly selected from each sample, with every read carrying a distinct molecular identifier. Instead of being binned into consensus sequences, reads that shared molecular identifiers were thrown out. MiTCR, with a Q25 quality threshold and the strictest error-elimination algorithm, was used for CDR3 identification, clonotype clustering and error correction. A nonparametric unseen species model with Euler transformation was used to estimate lower-bound total TCR beta diversity. TCRdb ran its own pipeline on the public reads, namely fastp trimming at Q25 and MiXCR clone calling, and kept in-frame beta chains. Records with the same CDR3 protein are collapsed into one entry carrying the most frequent genes and DNA. The V and J calls were not made by the authors but by TCRdb's processing. In this sample the table shows fewer than 1.5 million distinct CDR3 sequences, 40% to 50% of which occur a single time. The top ten hold 7% to 9% of the sample.

This specimen belongs to a study of blood T cells in healthy people across ages (dated by TCRdb to between 2015 and 2017). Describing the broader study: In model experiments, roughly one uniquely barcoded TCR beta cDNA molecule per two T cells was captured by template switching. To track age-related changes in TCR beta repertoire diversity, the study relied on deep sequencing normalized with unique cDNA molecular identifiers. Donors were grouped into four age groups: young (average approximately 15 years), middle-aged (39), aged (62) and long-lived (just over 80). Donors of different ages were randomly distributed across sequencing lanes to avoid experimental bias. Using the same blood draw, the study looked at two additional independent replicas of 1 million unique cDNA reads for two donors, one aged 18 to 30 and the other aged 80 or older.

What the work shows at the level of the full study, not this receptor alone: Estimates of total diversity based on one million sequenced T cells were regarded as lower bounds and as underestimates. Conclusive comparison of naive and antigen-experienced compartments was prevented by the profiling of bulk unsorted PBMCs. The long-lived group showed more naive CD4+ T cells, fewer expanded clones and increased TCR diversity than the aged group, suggesting age selection. Because the CMV infection status of the donors was unknown, age-related changes in expanded clonotypes may potentially have been confounded. As age increased, observed TCR beta diversity per million T cells dropped in a roughly linear way, and a significant reduction was already evident by age 40. Observed TCR beta diversity correlated strongly with the percentage of naive T cells measured by flow cytometry.

The receptor comes from a woman aged 18-29 years in good health. The sample consisted of blood.

CDR3 sequence: CASSRTVISEQYF. At the DNA level, the sequence is TGTGCCAGCAGCCGGACGGTGATTTCCGAGCAGTACTTC. The V and J segments used are TRBV7-8 and TRBJ2-7; no D gene call is confident. CDR1 and CDR2 (SGHVS, FQNEAQ) derive from the germline V gene. CDR3 length: 13 amino acids, cysteine to phenylalanine. CDR3 DNA is the only sequence kept; it has 39 bases, read in frame from the first base. V loses 5 bases, J loses 6 bases, and the germline ends lie 14 bases apart.